This is a list of T cell receptor beta chains from one sample in a study of T cell repertoires in cytomegalovirus infection. Their target antigens are unknown. Each CDR3 protein is one row after TCRdb ran MiXCR on the reads. The repertoire holds fewer than 150,000 distinct CDR3 sequences, 30% to 35% seen once, with less than 45% in the top ten. Sequenced material: CD8+ T cells from cultured PBMCs, taken from culture after CMV antigen stimulation. These receptors were taken from a human donor in good health (CMV status not recorded). Some clones in this sample may be carry-over from other donors' samples. Each CDR3 is given with its conserved first and last residue. Each record gives: clone size, J gene, D gene, V gene, CDR3 DNA, CDR3 protein. D genes are given only for firm matches. Clone sizes are given selectively: once, few, many, or a class where the clone is expanded.

NA | TRBJ2-7 | TRBD1 | TRBV7-9 | TGTGCCAGCAGCGACAGGGGAATCCACGAGCAGTACTTC | CASSDRGIHEQYF
many | TRBJ2-5 | TRBD1 | TRBV7-8 | TGTGCCAGCAGCTACCCCAGGTCGGGGACAGGGGGCTTAACCCAAGAGACCCAGTACTTC | CASSYPRSGTGGLTQETQYF
NA | TRBJ2-5 | NA | TRBV25-1 | TGTGCCAGCAGAGCAGAGACCCAGTACTTC | CASRAETQYF
few | TRBJ2-5 | NA | TRBV7-9 | TGTGCCAGCAGCTTAGCGCGACTAGTCCCAGAGACCCAGTACTTC | CASSLARLVPETQYF
few | TRBJ1-1 | TRBD1 | TRBV7-9 | TGTGCCAGCAGTTCAGACAGGGCCTTGGCGAACACTGAAGCTTTCTTT | CASSSDRALANTEAFF
few | TRBJ2-7 | NA | TRBV7-9 | TGTGCCAGCAGCCCCGACCCCTACGAGCAGTACTTC | CASSPDPYEQYF
NA | TRBJ1-1 | NA | TRBV20-1 | TGCAGTGCCCAGAAGTACACTGAAGCTTTCTTT | CSAQKYTEAFF
NA | TRBJ2-7 | NA | TRBV4-1 | TGCGCCAGCAGCCAAGGACACCCCTCCTACGAGCAGTACTTC | CASSQGHPSYEQYF
once | TRBJ2-3 | TRBD1 | TRBV5-6 | TGTGCCAGCAATCCGACAGGGGCTTTTCTCACAGATACGCAGTATTTT | CASNPTGAFLTDTQYF
NA | TRBJ2-7 | NA | TRBV4-3 | TGCGCCAGCAGCCAAGATCTATGGACCTACGAGCAGTACTTC | CASSQDLWTYEQYF
many | TRBJ1-2 | NA | TRBV28 | TGTGCCAGCAGTACGGGGCTTAACTATGGCTACACCTTC | CASSTGLNYGYTF
few | TRBJ2-2 | NA | TRBV6-1 | TGTGCCAGCATGGGGACAAAGAACACCGGGGAGCTGTTTTTT | CASMGTKNTGELFF
NA | TRBJ1-1 | TRBD1 | TRBV5-6 | TGTGCCAGCAGCATGGGACAGGGGAGGGCTGAAGCTTTCTTT | CASSMGQGRAEAFF
NA | TRBJ2-5 | NA | TRBV7-2 | TGTGCCAGCAGCCCCCAGGGGAGACTGGGGGAGACCCAGTACTTC | CASSPQGRLGETQYF
many | TRBJ1-5 | TRBD1 | TRBV7-2 | TGTGCCAGCAGCCCCGGACAGGGGGCTTGGCAGCCCCAGCATTTT | CASSPGQGAWQPQHF
NA | TRBJ1-2 | NA | TRBV27 | TGTGCCAGCAGTCCTACTTGGCAGACTAACTATGGCTACACCTTC | CASSPTWQTNYGYTF
NA | TRBJ2-1 | TRBD2 | TRBV6-5 | TGTGCCAGCAGATCAGGACTAGCGGGGGGGCATGAGCAGTTCTTC | CASRSGLAGGHEQFF
NA | TRBJ2-7 | NA | TRBV29-1 | TGCAGCGTCCGGGATTTCTACGAGCAGTACTTC | CSVRDFYEQYF
NA | TRBJ1-1 | NA | TRBV6-1 | TGTGCCAGCAGTGAACAATCGTACGGTGAGAACACTGAAGCTTTCTTT | CASSEQSYGENTEAFF
NA | TRBJ2-3 | NA | TRBV7-3 | TGTGCCAGCAGCTTTGGAGGTGAAGATACGCAGTATTTT | CASSFGGEDTQYF
few | TRBJ2-2 | NA | TRBV12-5 | TGTGCTAGTGGTTTGAACACCCACTACACCGGGGAGCTGTTTTTT | CASGLNTHYTGELFF
NA | TRBJ2-1 | TRBD2 | TRBV5-1 | TGCGCCAGCAGCCGAGGCGGCGGGGGGGGCTCCTACAATGAGCAGTTCTTC | CASSRGGGGGSYNEQFF
NA | TRBJ1-1 | TRBD1 | TRBV7-9 | TGTGCCAGCAGCCCCACATCCGGGACAGTACTGGAAGCTTTCTTT | CASSPTSGTVLEAFF
NA | TRBJ2-1 | TRBD2 | TRBV7-6 | TGTGCCAGCAGCTTTCCGCTAGCGGCCTCGCGTAATGAGCAGTTCTTC | CASSFPLAASRNEQFF
once | TRBJ1-1 | NA | TRBV4-2 | TGTGCCAGCAGCCAACGAGGAGACCGCGAAGCTTTCTTT | CASSQRGDREAFF
NA | TRBJ1-1 | NA | TRBV28 | TGTGCCAGCACCTCTTTGGGGGGTCGGTGGCAATCGGCTGAAGCTTTCTTT | CASTSLGGRWQSAEAFF
NA | TRBJ2-7 | TRBD1 | TRBV29-1 | TGCAGCGTTGTGACAGGGTTTGGAAGCTACGAGCAGTACTTC | CSVVTGFGSYEQYF
NA | TRBJ2-1 | NA | TRBV5-6 | TGTGCCAGCAGCTTGGACGAGACTGCCTACAATGAGCAGTTCTTC | CASSLDETAYNEQFF
NA | TRBJ1-4 | NA | TRBV2 | TGTGCCAGCAGTGAATCTGGACAAGTTAATGAAAAACTGTTTTTT | CASSESGQVNEKLFF
few | TRBJ1-1 | TRBD1 | TRBV19 | TGTGCCAGTCCTCCGTCGGGACAGGGGGCGTTAGACACTGAAGCTTTCTTT | CASPPSGQGALDTEAFF
once | TRBJ2-7 | TRBD1 | TRBV10-3 | TGTGCCATCAGTGTGACAGGGGGCTCCTACGAGCAGTACTTC | CAISVTGGSYEQYF
NA | TRBJ2-3 | NA | TRBV11-2 | TGTGCCAGCAGCTTAGATCCTCGCGCCCCCTTATCTAGCACAGATACGCAGTATTTT | CASSLDPRAPLSSTDTQYF
few | TRBJ2-3 | TRBD2 | TRBV28 | TGTGCCAGCAGTGCCCGGGACTACACAGATACGCAGTATTTT | CASSARDYTDTQYF
few | TRBJ1-2 | NA | TRBV5-6 | TGTGCCAGCAGCTTGGACGGGTATGGCTACACCTTC | CASSLDGYGYTF
few | TRBJ1-1 | TRBD1 | TRBV4-1 | TGCGCCAGCAGCCAAGCTTTATCTCGACAGGGGGTGGTGGCTTTCTTT | CASSQALSRQGVVAFF
few | TRBJ1-5 | TRBD1 | TRBV2 | TGTGCCAGCGAGGAACAGGGGACAGGGCAGCCCCAGCATTTT | CASEEQGTGQPQHF
NA | TRBJ1-1 | NA | TRBV12-5 | TGTGCTAGTGGTTGGGGGGGGGACGGCATTTGGATCACTGAAGCTTTCTTT | CASGWGGDGIWITEAFF
NA | TRBJ2-7 | NA | TRBV7-4 | TGTGCCAGCAGTGGGGGGTGGGACAATATCAACGAGCAGTACTTC | CASSGGWDNINEQYF
many | TRBJ2-2 | NA | TRBV28 | TGTGCCAGCAGACTCCGACCGTTACGGGCGAACACCGGGGAGCTGTTTTTT | CASRLRPLRANTGELFF
few | TRBJ1-1 | NA | TRBV6-2/TRBV6-3 | TGTGCCAGCAGTATGGGACTGCACACTGAAGCTTTCTTT | CASSMGLHTEAFF
NA | TRBJ1-2 | NA | TRBV5-6 | TGTGCCAGCACCCTCCCGGGACGGCAGGAGCTTGATTATGGCTACACCTTC | CASTLPGRQELDYGYTF
NA | TRBJ2-7 | TRBD2 | TRBV27 | TGTGCCAGCAGTAAAGGACTAGCTGTTTTCGAGCAGTACTTC | CASSKGLAVFEQYF
NA | TRBJ2-2 | TRBD2 | TRBV2 | TGTGCCAGCAGCGAAACTAGCGGGGGGTTCACCGGGGAGCTGTTTTTT | CASSETSGGFTGELFF
NA | TRBJ1-4 | NA | TRBV4-1 | TGCGCCAGCAGCCCGGAGAGCCGGCAGCTTAGCGAAAAACTGTTTTTT | CASSPESRQLSEKLFF
many | TRBJ2-5 | NA | TRBV29-1 | TGCAGCGTTGTTTTGCAGAGCCTCCCTGGGGAGACCCAGTACTTC | CSVVLQSLPGETQYF
NA | TRBJ1-1 | NA | TRBV6-5 | TGTGCCAGCAGTTACGGGCAGGGGCTCACTGAAGCTTTCTTT | CASSYGQGLTEAFF
NA | TRBJ1-2 | TRBD1 | TRBV4-3 | TGCGCCAGCAGCCAAGATCCGACAGGGGATGACTATGGCTACACCTTC | CASSQDPTGDDYGYTF
few | TRBJ1-5 | NA | TRBV12-3/TRBV12-4 | TGTGCCAGCAGTTTGGGTTTTGGCAATCAGCCCCAGCATTTT | CASSLGFGNQPQHF
few | TRBJ1-4 | NA | TRBV20-1 | TGCAGTGCTAGAGAGGAGGAGGGGGACGGGGAAAAACTGTTTTTT | CSAREEEGDGEKLFF
NA | TRBJ1-6 | TRBD1 | TRBV6-6 | TGTGCCAGCAGAACCGGGACAGCCTATAATTCACCCCTCCACTTT | CASRTGTAYNSPLHF
NA | TRBJ2-5 | TRBD2 | TRBV11-2 | TGTGCCAGCAGCCCGACCGGGACTAGCACCCCCCAGTACTTC | CASSPTGTSTPQYF
many | TRBJ1-2 | NA | TRBV7-9 | TGTGCCAGCAGCTTTTCCAGGGCCTGGGGGGGCTACACCTTC | CASSFSRAWGGYTF
many | TRBJ2-3 | NA | TRBV7-2 | TGTGCCAGCAGCCTGGACACAGATACGCAGTATTTT | CASSLDTDTQYF
NA | TRBJ2-4 | NA | TRBV19 | TGTGCCAGTAGTATCCGTGGGAGGACTTTAGCCAAAAACATTCAGTACTTC | CASSIRGRTLAKNIQYF